A selection of T cell receptor beta chains follows, all from one sample in a study of human T cells and chemical hapten exposure. From the RACE reads, TCRdb called clonotypes with MiXCR, one entry per CDR3 protein. The data show roughly 380,000 distinct CDR3 sequences, approximately 5% seen once. The specimen comprised whole blood, sampled in connection with sensitization to the hapten diphenylcyclopropenone (DPC). These receptors were taken from a woman aged 50 to 60 with alopecia areata. Some clones in this sample may be carry-over from other donors' samples. Both conserved end residues are part of each CDR3. A D gene is named only where the DNA matches it firmly. Clone size is not always given. Where it is, it says once, few, many or a class for expanded clones.

D: TRBD1
V: TRBV7-2
size: many
J: TRBJ1-3
DNA: TGTGCCAGCAGCTTGGGACAGGGTACTCACTCTGGAAACACCATATATTTT
CDR3: CASSLGQGTHSGNTIYF

D: .
V: TRBV20-1
size: many
J: TRBJ2-7
DNA: TGCAGTGCCGAGACCGGGACTGGCCCTCGCGAGCAGTACTTC
CDR3: CSAETGTGPREQYF

D: .
V: TRBV7-9
size: many
J: TRBJ2-3
DNA: TGTGCCACCCCGAGAGGGGATACGCAGTATTTT
CDR3: CATPRGDTQYF

D: .
V: TRBV6-2/TRBV6-3
size: few
J: TRBJ1-1
DNA: TGTGCCAGCAGGGGGGAGTCGGCTGAAGCTTTCTTT
CDR3: CASRGESAEAFF

D: .
V: TRBV6-1
size: few
J: TRBJ2-2
DNA: TGTGCCAGCAGTGCAAAGTCGGCCGGGGAGCTGTTTTTT
CDR3: CASSAKSAGELFF

D: TRBD2
V: TRBV29-1
size: few
J: TRBJ2-7
DNA: TGCAGCGTTGGAGGCGGGAGAGATGTCTACGAGCAGTACTTC
CDR3: CSVGGGRDVYEQYF

D: .
V: TRBV3-1
size: many
J: TRBJ1-2
DNA: TGTGCCAGCAGCCAAGAATCTAGGGACAACGGCTACACCTTC
CDR3: CASSQESRDNGYTF

D: .
V: TRBV12-3/TRBV12-4
size: many
J: TRBJ2-2
DNA: TGTGCCAGCAACAACCGATGGGGCGGAACCGGGGAGCTGTTTTTT
CDR3: CASNNRWGGTGELFF

D: TRBD2
V: TRBV7-2
size: many
J: TRBJ2-1
DNA: TGTGCCAGCAGCCCGCGACTAGCGCGGGAGCAGTTCTTC
CDR3: CASSPRLAREQFF

D: .
V: TRBV5-1
size: .
J: TRBJ2-7
DNA: TGCGCCAGCAGCCCGGTGAGGGTACCCTACGAGCAGTACTTC
CDR3: CASSPVRVPYEQYF

D: .
V: TRBV29-1
size: few
J: TRBJ1-4
DNA: TGCAGCGTCCCTGCAGGGGTAGGAACTAATGAAAAACTGTTTTTT
CDR3: CSVPAGVGTNEKLFF

D: .
V: TRBV7-2
size: many
J: TRBJ2-3
DNA: TGTGCCAGCAGCTACCCCAGCTCAGATACGCAGTATTTT
CDR3: CASSYPSSDTQYF

D: .
V: TRBV6-2/TRBV6-3
size: .
J: TRBJ2-1
DNA: TGTGCCAGCAGTTACGGGGTGACGGCTCACAATGAGCAGTTCTTC
CDR3: CASSYGVTAHNEQFF

D: .
V: TRBV5-6
size: .
J: TRBJ1-2
DNA: TGTGCCAGCAGCTTGGCCGAACGCACCCGCAAGGGTGGCTACACCTTC
CDR3: CASSLAERTRKGGYTF

D: .
V: TRBV6-5
size: .
J: TRBJ2-7
DNA: TGTGCCAGCAGCCTCACTACGGACAGCTACGAGCAGTACTTC
CDR3: CASSLTTDSYEQYF

D: .
V: TRBV2
size: few
J: TRBJ1-2
DNA: TGTGCCAGCATACCGGGACGCAGAACCTATGGCTACACCTTC
CDR3: CASIPGRRTYGYTF

D: TRBD1
V: TRBV12-3/TRBV12-4
size: few
J: TRBJ2-1
DNA: TGTGCCAGCAGTCTCGGGACAGGGTCCTACAATGAGCAGTTCTTC
CDR3: CASSLGTGSYNEQFF

D: .
V: TRBV20-1
size: many
J: TRBJ2-7
DNA: TGCAGTGCTCCGTACTCGTACGAGCAGTACTTC
CDR3: CSAPYSYEQYF

D: .
V: TRBV21-1
size: many
J: TRBJ2-5
DNA: TGTGCCAGCAGCATCCCTAACCCCTGGGGACAAGAGACCCAGTACTTC
CDR3: CASSIPNPWGQETQYF

D: .
V: TRBV10-3
size: few
J: TRBJ1-5
DNA: TGTGCCATCAGTGAGGGGGCGGCGGCCCAGCATTTT
CDR3: CAISEGAAAQHF

D: .
V: TRBV18
size: .
J: TRBJ1-2
DNA: TGTGCCAGCTCACCTGCGAGGGGAAACTATGGCTACACCTTC
CDR3: CASSPARGNYGYTF

D: .
V: TRBV5-4
size: few
J: TRBJ2-2
DNA: TGTGCCAGCAGCCAACCGGGACGGGGGAACACCGGGGAGCTGTTTTTT
CDR3: CASSQPGRGNTGELFF

D: TRBD1
V: TRBV12-3/TRBV12-4
size: many
J: TRBJ1-5
DNA: TGTGCCAGCAGTTACCGACAGGGCCATAAACAGCCCCAGCATTTT
CDR3: CASSYRQGHKQPQHF

D: TRBD1
V: TRBV28
size: .
J: TRBJ1-2
DNA: TGTGCCAGCAGGCCCGGGACAGACCTCTATGGCTACACCTTC
CDR3: CASRPGTDLYGYTF

D: TRBD1
V: TRBV24-1
size: many
J: TRBJ2-3
DNA: TGTGCCACCGAGGACAGGGGTTTATCAGATACGCAGTATTTT
CDR3: CATEDRGLSDTQYF

D: .
V: TRBV20-1
size: .
J: TRBJ1-1
DNA: TGCAGTGCTCGGGCGGGGGGCCCGAACACTGAAGCTTTCTTT
CDR3: CSARAGGPNTEAFF

D: .
V: TRBV6-1
size: many
J: TRBJ1-5
DNA: TGTGCCAGCAGTGGCACAGGGAAGGGTCAGCCCCAGCATTTT
CDR3: CASSGTGKGQPQHF

D: .
V: TRBV5-1
size: many
J: TRBJ2-1
DNA: TGCGCCAGCAGCTTGGGGGCCTACAATGAGCAGTTCTTC
CDR3: CASSLGAYNEQFF

D: .
V: TRBV5-1
size: few
J: TRBJ2-6
DNA: TGCGCCAGCAGCTTGGGGGGGACCTCTGGGGCCAACGTCCTGACTTTC
CDR3: CASSLGGTSGANVLTF

D: .
V: TRBV18
size: .
J: TRBJ1-1
DNA: TGTGCCAGCTCACCAGTGTCCGGGACAAACACTGAAGCTTTCTTT
CDR3: CASSPVSGTNTEAFF

D: TRBD1
V: TRBV20-1
size: many
J: TRBJ2-3
DNA: TGCAGTGCTCGGGGACAGGGATGGGATACGCAGTATTTT
CDR3: CSARGQGWDTQYF

D: TRBD2
V: TRBV20-1
size: few
J: TRBJ2-1
DNA: TGCAGTGCTAGACCTACTAGCGGGGGAAACAATGAGCAGTTCTTC
CDR3: CSARPTSGGNNEQFF

D: .
V: TRBV7-9
size: .
J: TRBJ1-3
DNA: TGTGCCAGCAGCCCAGACGCCGGAAACACCATATATTTT
CDR3: CASSPDAGNTIYF

D: TRBD2
V: TRBV12-3/TRBV12-4
size: few
J: TRBJ2-5
DNA: TGTGCCAGCAGCAGGGCTAGCGGGAGAGGAGAGACCCAGTACTTC
CDR3: CASSRASGRGETQYF

D: .
V: TRBV2
size: many
J: TRBJ2-7
DNA: TGTGCCAGCTGTAGGGAATACGAGCAGTACTTC
CDR3: CASCREYEQYF

D: .
V: TRBV7-6
size: .
J: TRBJ1-6
DNA: TGTGCCACCACCCCCGGGGGGGGGGAACCCCTCCACTTT
CDR3: CATTPGGGEPLHF

D: TRBD2
V: TRBV4-3
size: .
J: TRBJ2-1
DNA: TGCGCCAGCAGCCAAGTGCGGCTAGCGGGAGAGGGTGAGCAGTTCTTC
CDR3: CASSQVRLAGEGEQFF

D: .
V: TRBV10-3
size: few
J: TRBJ1-1
DNA: TGTGCCATCACGCGGACGGAGAACACTGAAGCTTTCTTT
CDR3: CAITRTENTEAFF

D: .
V: TRBV6-5
size: many
J: TRBJ2-1
DNA: TGTGCCAGCAGTCCCGTGGGGAATGAGCAGTTCTTC
CDR3: CASSPVGNEQFF

D: .
V: TRBV9
size: .
J: TRBJ2-2
DNA: TGTGCCAGCAGCGTTTTTGGCGGGGGCCCCGGGGAGCTGTTTTTT
CDR3: CASSVFGGGPGELFF

D: TRBD1
V: TRBV5-5
size: .
J: TRBJ1-3
DNA: TGTGCCAGCAGCTTGGAAGGAGGAGGGGGCGCATCCTGGAACACCATATATTTT
CDR3: CASSLEGGGGASWNTIYF

D: .
V: TRBV5-6
size: few
J: TRBJ2-3
DNA: TGTGCCAGCAGCCGGACCGATTTCACAGATACGCAGTATTTT
CDR3: CASSRTDFTDTQYF

D: .
V: TRBV6-2/TRBV6-3
size: many
J: TRBJ2-5
DNA: TGTGCCAGCAGGACAGGCGTCCAAGAGACCCAGTACTTC
CDR3: CASRTGVQETQYF

D: .
V: TRBV20-1
size: many
J: TRBJ2-1
DNA: TGCAGTGCTCAGGACTATCGCTCCTACAATGAGCAGTTCTTC
CDR3: CSAQDYRSYNEQFF

D: TRBD1
V: TRBV20-1
size: many
J: TRBJ1-5
DNA: TGCAGTGCTAGCCGCGGACAGGGGGCGCGGTTTCAGCCCCAGCATTTT
CDR3: CSASRGQGARFQPQHF

D: TRBD1
V: TRBV27
size: many
J: TRBJ1-1
DNA: TGTGCCAGCAGTTCCCTGACAGGGTTCACTGAAGCTTTCTTT
CDR3: CASSSLTGFTEAFF

D: TRBD1
V: TRBV20-1
size: few
J: TRBJ2-7
DNA: TGCAGTGCTAGAGCTACAGGGGCGCAGTCCTACGAGCAGTACTTC
CDR3: CSARATGAQSYEQYF